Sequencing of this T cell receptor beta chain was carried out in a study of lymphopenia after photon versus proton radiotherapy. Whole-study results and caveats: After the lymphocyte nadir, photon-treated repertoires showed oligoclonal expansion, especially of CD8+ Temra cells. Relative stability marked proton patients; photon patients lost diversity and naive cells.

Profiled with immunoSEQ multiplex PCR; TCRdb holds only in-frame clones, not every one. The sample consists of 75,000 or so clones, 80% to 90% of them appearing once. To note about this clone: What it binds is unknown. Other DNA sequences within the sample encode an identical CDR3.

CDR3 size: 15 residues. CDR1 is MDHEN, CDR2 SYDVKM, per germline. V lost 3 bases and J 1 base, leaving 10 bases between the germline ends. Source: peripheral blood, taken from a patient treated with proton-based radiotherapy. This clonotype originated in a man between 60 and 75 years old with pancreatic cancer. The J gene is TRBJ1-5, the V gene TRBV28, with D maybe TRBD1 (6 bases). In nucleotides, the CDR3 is TGTGCCAGCAGTTTGGGGGGGCCGAGCAATCAGCCCCAGCATTTT. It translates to CASSLGGPSNQPQHF. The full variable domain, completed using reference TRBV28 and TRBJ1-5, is DVKVTQSSRYLVKRTGEKVFLECVQDMDHENMFWYRQDPGLGLRLIYFSYDVKMKEKGDIPEGYSVSREKKERFSLILESASTNQTSMYLCASSLGGPSNQPQHFGDGTRLSIL.